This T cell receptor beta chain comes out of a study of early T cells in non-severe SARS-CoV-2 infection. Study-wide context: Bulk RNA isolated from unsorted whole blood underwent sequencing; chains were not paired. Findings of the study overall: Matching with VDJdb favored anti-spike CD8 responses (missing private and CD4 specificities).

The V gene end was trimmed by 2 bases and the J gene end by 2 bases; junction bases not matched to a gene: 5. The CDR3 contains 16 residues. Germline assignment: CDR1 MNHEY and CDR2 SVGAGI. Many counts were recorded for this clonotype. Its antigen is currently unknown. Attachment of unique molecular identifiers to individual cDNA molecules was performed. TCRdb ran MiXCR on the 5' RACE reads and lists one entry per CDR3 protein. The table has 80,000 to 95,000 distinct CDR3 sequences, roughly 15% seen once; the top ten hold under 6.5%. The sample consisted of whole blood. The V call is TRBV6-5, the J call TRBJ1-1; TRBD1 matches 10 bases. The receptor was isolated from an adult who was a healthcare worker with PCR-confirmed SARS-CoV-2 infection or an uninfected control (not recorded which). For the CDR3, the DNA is TGTGCCAGCAGTTACGCCGGACAGGGGGTAAACACTGAAGCTTTCTTT. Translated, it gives CASSYAGQGVNTEAFF.